This T cell receptor beta chain appears in the sequencing data of a study of cytomegalovirus exposure and HLA in healthy donors. Study-wide results and limits: Compared with the approximately 680-donor mean, an Asian-associated ancestry cluster reportedly had fewer N-insertions, according to a later analysis. Later analysis revealed greater clonal expansion in HLA-associated TCR beta chains than in equally common others.

It was with 60 Vbeta and 13 Jbeta primers that the PCR ran. Method: immunoSEQ multiplex PCR; TCRdb's copy keeps in-frame clones and lacks some. The sample shows more than 130,000 clones, approximately 80% of them seen only once. Germline CDR1 and CDR2: SGHRS and YFSETQ. The ends were cut back, 0 bases at V and 1 base at J, with 4 bases in the middle. The CDR3 totals 13 residues. On this clone itself: Its specificity is not known.

The chain joins TRBV5-1 to TRBJ1-1; D gene ambiguous. Sequencing was performed on PBMCs. The TCR originated in a middle-aged man in good health and CMV-seropositive. CDR3 residues: CASSLEANTEAFF. The CDR3 region has the DNA TGCGCCAGCAGCTTGGAAGCGAACACTGAAGCTTTCTTT. Combining the CDR3 with reference TRBV5-1 and TRBJ1-1 gives the whole variable domain KAGVTQTPRYLIKTRGQQVTLSCSPISGHRSVSWYQQTPGQGLQFLFEYFSETQRNKGNFPGRFSGRQFSNSRSEMNVSTLELGDSALYLCASSLEANTEAFFGQGTRLTVV.